This T cell receptor beta chain was observed in a study of T cell responses to AZD1222 COVID-19 vaccine. Remarks on this clone: Its specificity is unknown.

The data were produced by immunoSEQ multiplex PCR, yet TCRdb's version contains in-frame clones alone and is incomplete. The table shows about 140,000 clones, with around 89% occurring only once. Study-level findings and limits: At baseline, just a handful of AZD1222 recipients tested seropositive. In the spike-specific TCR repertoire, nearly half reportedly target unmutated variant regions. There were mostly white British donors and more females than males, and clonal diversity was possibly underestimated.

The CDR3 covers 17 residues. V shed 5 bases, J shed 7 bases, and the junction held 12 bases outside the gene matches. Germline V gives CDR1 SGHNT, CDR2 YYREEE (reference sequence). Timing groups of about 4 and about 12 weeks for second doses were pooled. This sequence joins TRBV5-4 and TRBJ2-5; 15 nucleotides align to TRBD2. This material consisted of peripheral blood, taken 28 days after the second AZD1222 dose. The TCR originated in an adult who received the AZD1222 COVID-19 vaccine. CDR3 DNA: TGTGCCAGCAGGGACAGGACTAGCGGGGGGGCCGGTGCGACCCAGTACTTC. Translating gives CASRDRTSGGAGATQYF.